These T cell receptor beta chains were read from a single sample in a study of a mutant IDH1 vaccine in newly diagnosed glioma. These receptors have no identified antigens. Generated by immunoSEQ multiplex PCR, the TCRdb table keeps only in-frame clones and is missing some. The sample carries about 48,000 clones, around four fifths recorded once. The sample was PBMCs, taken from a glioma patient whose treatment included an IDH1 peptide vaccine. The origin of the receptors is a man aged 35-49 years with glioma. Each CDR3 is given with its conserved first and last residue. A D gene is named only where the DNA matches it firmly. Some rows have no size entry. The others give once, few or many, or a class for an expanded clone.

>TRBJ2-3|TRBV18|TRBD1|.
CASFTGDRVTDTQYF
TGTGCCAGCTTCACCGGAGACAGGGTGACAGATACGCAGTATTTT
>TRBJ2-5|TRBV19|TRBD2|.
CASSSTSGGAETQYF
TGTGCCAGTAGTAGTACTAGCGGGGGGGCAGAGACCCAGTACTTC
>TRBJ1-3|TRBV29-1|.|.
CSVGGITGNTIYF
TGCAGCGTTGGCGGGATTACTGGAAACACCATATATTTT
>TRBJ1-6|TRBV5-5|TRBD1|.
CASSLGDRANNSPLHF
TGTGCCAGCAGCTTGGGTGACAGGGCAAATAATTCACCCCTCCACTTT
>TRBJ2-2|TRBV6-5|.|.
CASRVFSSGELFF
TGTGCCAGCAGGGTCTTTAGTAGCGGGGAGCTGTTTTTT
>TRBJ1-5|TRBV7-9|.|.
CASSPSDSGNQPQHF
TGTGCCAGCAGCCCTTCGGACAGTGGCAATCAGCCCCAGCATTTT
>TRBJ1-1|TRBV27|.|.
CASSSQGNTEAFF
TGTGCCAGCAGTTCACAGGGGAACACTGAAGCTTTCTTT
>TRBJ1-6|TRBV23-1|.|.
CASSQGRSYNSPLHF
TGCGCCAGCAGTCAGGGCCGGTCCTATAATTCACCCCTCCACTTT
>TRBJ1-1|TRBV6-5|.|.
CASRLDLNTEAFF
TGTGCCAGCAGATTGGACCTGAACACTGAAGCTTTCTTT
>TRBJ2-7|TRBV4-1|TRBD1|.
CASSRTVGQGRDEQYF
TGCGCCAGCAGCCGGACCGTGGGACAGGGAAGAGACGAGCAGTACTTC
>TRBJ2-7|TRBV10-3|TRBD2|once
CAISDNNSGRGSYEQYF
TGTGCCATCAGTGACAATAATAGCGGGCGGGGCTCCTACGAGCAGTACTTC
>TRBJ2-1|TRBV5-8|TRBD2|.
CASSLATLAGGYNEQFF
TGTGCCAGCAGCTTGGCCACCCTAGCGGGGGGGTACAATGAGCAGTTCTTC
>TRBJ1-1|TRBV5-1|.|medium-sized
CASSLGHRDTGTEAFF
TGCGCCAGCAGCTTGGGCCACAGGGATACCGGCACTGAAGCTTTCTTT
>TRBJ1-6|TRBV2|.|.
CASASQQGNSPLHF
TGTGCCAGCGCCTCGCAGCAGGGGAATTCACCCCTCCACTTT
>TRBJ2-7|TRBV6-5|.|.
CASSYGGGSYEQYF
TGTGCCAGCAGTTACGGAGGGGGGTCCTACGAGCAGTACTTC